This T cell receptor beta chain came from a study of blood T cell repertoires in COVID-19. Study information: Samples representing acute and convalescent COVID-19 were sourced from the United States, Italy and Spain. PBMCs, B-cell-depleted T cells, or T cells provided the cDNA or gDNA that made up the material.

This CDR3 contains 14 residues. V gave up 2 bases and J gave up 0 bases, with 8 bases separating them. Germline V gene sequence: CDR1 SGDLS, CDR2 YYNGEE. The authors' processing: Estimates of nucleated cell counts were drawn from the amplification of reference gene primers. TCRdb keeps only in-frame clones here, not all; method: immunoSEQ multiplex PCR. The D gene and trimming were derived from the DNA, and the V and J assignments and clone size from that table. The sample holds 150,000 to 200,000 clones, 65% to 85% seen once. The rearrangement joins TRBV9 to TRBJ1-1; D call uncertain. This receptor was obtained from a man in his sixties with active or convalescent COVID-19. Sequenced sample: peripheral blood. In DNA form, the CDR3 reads TGTGCCAGCAGCGTGTCCGGAGTGAACACTGAAGCTTTCTTT. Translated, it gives CASSVSGVNTEAFF.